This T cell receptor (beta chain) was recovered during a study of cytomegalovirus exposure and HLA in healthy donors. Overall study results and limits: TCR beta sequences reportedly predicted most subjects' HLA-A and HLA-B alleles accurately. Rarity marked most TCR sequences, yet some public TCRs occurred in many donors.

The CDR3 runs to 14 residues. The germline V gene encodes CDR1 SGHRS and CDR2 YFSETQ. The ends were cut back, 0 bases at V and 2 bases at J, with 7 bases in the middle. The PCR had 60 Vbeta and 13 Jbeta primers. The data were produced by immunoSEQ multiplex PCR, yet TCRdb's version contains in-frame clones alone and is incomplete. The profile shows around 130,000 clones, 74% of them singletons. As regards this clone: Its matching antigen is unknown.

V and J are TRBV5-1 and TRBJ2-3; the D gene is possibly TRBD2 (5 bases). This clonotype was obtained from a woman aged 45-65 years in good health and CMV-seropositive. Input material: PBMCs. CDR3 coding DNA: TGCGCCAGCAGCTTGGTCGGGGTCACAGATACGCAGTATTTT. Translation: CASSLVGVTDTQYF.